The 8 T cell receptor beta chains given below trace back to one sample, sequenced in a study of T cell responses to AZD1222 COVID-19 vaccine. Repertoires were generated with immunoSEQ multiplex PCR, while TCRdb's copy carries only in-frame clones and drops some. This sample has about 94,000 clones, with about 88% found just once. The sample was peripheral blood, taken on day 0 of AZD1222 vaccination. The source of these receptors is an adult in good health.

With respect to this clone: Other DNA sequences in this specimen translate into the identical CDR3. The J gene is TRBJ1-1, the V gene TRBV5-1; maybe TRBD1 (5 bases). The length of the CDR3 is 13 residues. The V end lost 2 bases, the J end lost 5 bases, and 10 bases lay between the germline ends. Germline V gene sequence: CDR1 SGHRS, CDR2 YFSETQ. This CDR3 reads CASSFVGDTEAFF. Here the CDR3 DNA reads TGCGCCAGCAGCTTTGTGGGGGATACTGAAGCTTTCTTT.

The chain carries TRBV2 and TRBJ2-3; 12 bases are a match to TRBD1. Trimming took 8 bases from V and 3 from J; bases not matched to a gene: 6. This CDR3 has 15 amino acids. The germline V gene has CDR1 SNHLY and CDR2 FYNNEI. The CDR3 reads CASVRDRGPTDTQYF. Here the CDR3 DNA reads TGTGCCAGCGTTCGGGACAGGGGGCCGACAGATACGCAGTATTTT.

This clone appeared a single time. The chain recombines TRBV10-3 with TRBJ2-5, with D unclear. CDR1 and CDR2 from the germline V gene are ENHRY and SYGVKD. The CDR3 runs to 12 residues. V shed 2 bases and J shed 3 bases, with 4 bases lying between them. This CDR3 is CAISEREETQYF. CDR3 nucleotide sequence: TGTGCCATCAGTGAGCGGGAAGAGACCCAGTACTTC.

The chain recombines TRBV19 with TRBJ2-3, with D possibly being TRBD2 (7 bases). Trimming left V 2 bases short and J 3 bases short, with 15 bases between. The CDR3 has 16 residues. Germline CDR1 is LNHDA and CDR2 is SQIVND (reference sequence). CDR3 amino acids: CASSIRVGGRTDTQYF. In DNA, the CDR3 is TGTGCCAGTAGTATACGGGTGGGGGGGCGGACAGATACGCAGTATTTT.

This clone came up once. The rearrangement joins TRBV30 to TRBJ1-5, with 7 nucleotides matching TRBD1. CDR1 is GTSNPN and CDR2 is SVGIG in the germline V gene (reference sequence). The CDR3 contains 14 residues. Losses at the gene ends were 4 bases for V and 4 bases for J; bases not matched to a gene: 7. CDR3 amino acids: CAWTPGTANQPQHF. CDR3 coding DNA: TGTGCCTGGACCCCTGGGACAGCGAATCAGCCCCAGCATTTT.

The CDR3 protein is CASSLGGDFRYEQYF. As DNA, the CDR3 is TGCGCCAGCAGCTTGGGGGGTGATTTTCGCTACGAGCAGTACTTC. The chain combines TRBV5-1 with TRBJ2-7; D is uncertain. With 0 bases removed from V and 3 bases from J, the gap between germline ends came to 13 bases. The germline CDR1 and CDR2 sequences are SGHRS and YFSETQ. CDR3 length: 15 residues.

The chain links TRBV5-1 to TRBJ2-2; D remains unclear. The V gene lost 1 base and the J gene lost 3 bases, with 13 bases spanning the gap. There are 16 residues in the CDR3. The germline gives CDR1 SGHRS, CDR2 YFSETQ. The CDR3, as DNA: TGCGCCAGCAGCTTGTCTACGGGTTTAGACACCGGGGAGCTGTTTTTT. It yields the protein CASSLSTGLDTGELFF. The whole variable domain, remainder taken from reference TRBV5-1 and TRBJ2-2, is KAGVTQTPRYLIKTRGQQVTLSCSPISGHRSVSWYQQTPGQGLQFLFEYFSETQRNKGNFPGRFSGRQFSNSRSEMNVSTLELGDSALYLCASSLSTGLDTGELFFGEGSRLTVL.

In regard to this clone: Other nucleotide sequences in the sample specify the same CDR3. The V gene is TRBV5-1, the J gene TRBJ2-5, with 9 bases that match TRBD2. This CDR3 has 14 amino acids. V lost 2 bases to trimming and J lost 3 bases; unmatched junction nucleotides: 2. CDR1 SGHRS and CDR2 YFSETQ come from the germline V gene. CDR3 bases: TGCGCCAGCAGCTTTAGCGGGGGCAAAGAGACCCAGTACTTC. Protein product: CASSFSGGKETQYF.